A selection of T cell receptor beta chains follows, all from one sample in a study of shared clonotypes between healthy human individuals. Measured with immunoSEQ multiplex PCR; TCRdb has only the in-frame clones, and not every one. In the table there are 2,500,000 or so clones, over 85% of which are singletons. Source material: naive CD4+ T cells from PBMCs. Receptor source: a man younger than 35 in good health. Some clones in this sample may be carry-over from other donors' samples. Each CDR3 is given with its conserved first and last residue. D genes are given only for firm matches. Clone sizes are given selectively: once, few, many, or a class where the clone is expanded.

D	V	size	J	CDR3	DNA
TRBD1	TRBV19	NA	TRBJ2-4	CASSRQGGIQYF	TGTGCCAGTAGTCGACAGGGGGGCATTCAGTACTTC
NA	TRBV9	NA	TRBJ2-4	CASSVGPGNIQYF	TGTGCCAGCAGCGTAGGGCCGGGGAACATTCAGTACTTC
NA	TRBV2	NA	TRBJ2-2	CASSEKSGAGTGELFF	TGTGCCAGCAGTGAAAAGTCAGGGGCCGGCACCGGGGAGCTGTTTTTT
NA	TRBV7-9	NA	TRBJ2-7	CASSLTPGFSYEQYF	TGTGCCAGCAGCCTCACCCCCGGATTCTCCTACGAGCAGTACTTC
NA	TRBV5-6	once	TRBJ1-2	CASSSLDSNYGYTF	TGTGCCAGCAGCTCCCTCGACTCTAACTATGGCTACACCTTC
TRBD1	TRBV30	NA	TRBJ1-1	CAWSPRDRGNTEAFF	TGTGCCTGGAGCCCCCGGGACAGGGGAAACACTGAAGCTTTCTTT
NA	TRBV28	NA	TRBJ2-6	CATEGRTFSGANVLTF	TGTGCCACCGAGGGCAGGACTTTCTCTGGGGCCAACGTCCTGACTTTC
NA	TRBV7-2	NA	TRBJ1-6	CASSLAAGINSPLHF	TGTGCCAGCAGCTTAGCCGCAGGGATTAATTCACCCCTCCACTTT
NA	TRBV7-3	NA	TRBJ2-2	CASSPSWAGELFF	TGTGCCAGCAGCCCATCGTGGGCAGGGGAGCTGTTTTTT
NA	TRBV5-1	NA	TRBJ2-5	CASSSFPSGQETQYF	TGCGCCAGCAGCTCGTTTCCAAGCGGCCAAGAGACCCAGTACTTC
NA	TRBV6-6	NA	TRBJ2-1	CASSYLWTGEQFF	TGTGCCAGCAGTTACCTCTGGACCGGTGAGCAGTTCTTC
TRBD2	TRBV6-4	NA	TRBJ2-3	CASSGLAGETDTQYF	TGTGCCAGCAGCGGACTAGCGGGAGAGACAGATACGCAGTATTTT
TRBD1	TRBV28	NA	TRBJ2-1	CASSLGGGTGGNEQFF	TGTGCCAGCAGTTTAGGGGGCGGGACAGGGGGCAATGAGCAGTTCTTC
NA	TRBV23-1	NA	TRBJ2-4	CASSHRGWRGKNIQYF	TGCGCCAGCAGTCATAGAGGGTGGAGAGGGAAAAACATTCAGTACTTC
TRBD1	TRBV5-6	NA	TRBJ2-2	CASSSGTGNTGELFF	TGTGCCAGCAGCTCTGGGACAGGGAACACCGGGGAGCTGTTTTTT
NA	TRBV6-1	NA	TRBJ2-2	CASSLWTANTGELFF	TGTGCCAGCAGTCTCTGGACAGCGAACACCGGGGAGCTGTTTTTT
NA	TRBV7-8	NA	TRBJ1-1	CASSTRTGTRAFF	TGTGCCAGCAGCACCCGGACCGGGACTCGGGCTTTCTTT
NA	TRBV28	NA	TRBJ1-1	CASSLPGRNTEAFF	TGTGCCAGCAGTTTACCAGGGCGGAACACTGAAGCTTTCTTT
NA	TRBV19	NA	TRBJ1-5	CASSIEGRSNQPQHF	TGTGCCAGTAGTATAGAGGGCCGGAGCAATCAGCCCCAGCATTTT
NA	TRBV2	once	TRBJ2-5	CASSGQRQETQYF	TGTGCCAGCAGTGGACAAAGACAAGAGACCCAGTACTTC
NA	TRBV5-1	once	TRBJ1-6	CASSQGGSSYNSPLHF	TGCGCCAGCAGCCAAGGGGGGAGCTCCTATAATTCACCCCTCCACTTT
NA	TRBV4-3	NA	TRBJ2-4	CASSPGDKGGWGKNIQYF	TGCGCCAGCAGCCCAGGGGACAAGGGGGGATGGGGCAAAAACATTCAGTACTTC
TRBD1	TRBV28	NA	TRBJ1-5	CASSFPGTGWSQPQHF	TGTGCCAGCAGTTTCCCGGGGACAGGGTGGAGTCAGCCCCAGCATTTT
NA	TRBV15	NA	TRBJ1-4	CATSRIWDTLNEKLFF	TGTGCCACCAGCAGAATTTGGGACACTCTTAATGAAAAACTGTTTTTT
NA	TRBV6-1	once	TRBJ2-3	CASRRDSADTQYF	TGTGCCAGCAGGAGAGACAGCGCTGATACGCAGTATTTT
TRBD1	TRBV27	NA	TRBJ2-7	CASSPYGDSSYEQYF	TGTGCCAGCAGTCCTTACGGGGACAGCTCCTACGAGCAGTACTTC
TRBD1	TRBV18	NA	TRBJ1-3	CASSPGQGNSGNTIYF	TGTGCCAGCTCACCGGGACAGGGGAACTCTGGAAACACCATATATTTT
TRBD2	TRBV6-6	NA	TRBJ2-7	CASSHATSAYEQYF	TGTGCCAGCAGCCACGCGACTAGCGCCTACGAGCAGTACTTC
NA	TRBV21-1	once	TRBJ2-7	CASSRTGSEQYF	TGTGCCAGCAGCCGGACAGGGAGCGAGCAGTACTTC
TRBD2	TRBV30	NA	TRBJ2-7	CAWSVSQLANYEQYF	TGTGCCTGGAGTGTCAGTCAACTAGCGAACTACGAGCAGTACTTC
TRBD1	TRBV6-1	NA	TRBJ1-2	CASSAGTEYGYTF	TGTGCCAGCAGTGCCGGGACAGAGTATGGCTACACCTTC
NA	TRBV18	few	TRBJ1-5	CASSPQSSNQPQHF	TGTGCCAGCTCACCACAGAGCAGCAATCAGCCCCAGCATTTT
NA	TRBV9	NA	TRBJ1-1	CASSVGVGRNTEAFF	TGTGCCAGCAGCGTAGGGGTGGGGAGGAACACTGAAGCTTTCTTT
TRBD1	TRBV28	NA	TRBJ2-2	CASSLAGGYTGELFF	TGTGCCAGCAGTTTGGCAGGGGGTTACACCGGGGAGCTGTTTTTT
NA	TRBV28	NA	TRBJ2-7	CASTSAPYEQYF	TGTGCCAGCACCTCTGCGCCCTACGAGCAGTACTTC
NA	TRBV28	NA	TRBJ2-2	CASSLKAGELFF	TGTGCCAGCAGTTTAAAAGCCGGGGAGCTGTTTTTT
TRBD1	TRBV28	NA	TRBJ2-7	CASSLSLGGTGSYEQYF	TGTGCCAGCAGTTTATCGTTAGGTGGGACAGGGTCCTACGAGCAGTACTTC
NA	TRBV18	NA	TRBJ2-7	CASSPEAGSYEQYF	TGTGCCAGCTCACCAGAGGCCGGATCCTACGAGCAGTACTTC
NA	TRBV5-4	NA	TRBJ2-1	CASSLGTGIHNEQFF	TGTGCCAGCAGCTTAGGGACTGGCATCCACAATGAGCAGTTCTTC
NA	TRBV6-5	NA	TRBJ2-7	CASSYNGISGYEQYF	TGTGCCAGCAGTTACAACGGGATTTCGGGGTACGAGCAGTACTTC
NA	TRBV19	NA	TRBJ1-2	CASSSPGHLGYGYTF	TGTGCCAGTAGTAGCCCGGGACATTTAGGCTATGGCTACACCTTC
NA	TRBV11-2	NA	TRBJ1-4	CASSPRDRYRDEKLFF	TGTGCCAGCAGCCCAAGGGACCGGTATAGAGATGAAAAACTGTTTTTT
NA	TRBV15	NA	TRBJ1-1	CATSREQGRQAFF	TGTGCCACCAGCCGCGAACAGGGTCGGCAAGCTTTCTTT
NA	TRBV5-1	NA	TRBJ2-2	CASSFKNPNTGELFF	TGCGCCAGCAGCTTCAAAAACCCGAACACCGGGGAGCTGTTTTTT
NA	TRBV7-3	NA	TRBJ2-3	CASSLMYGNTDTQYF	TGTGCCAGCAGCTTAATGTACGGAAACACAGATACGCAGTATTTT
NA	TRBV28	NA	TRBJ2-7	CASSFLTGGSYEQYF	TGTGCCAGCAGTTTTTTAACAGGAGGCTCCTACGAGCAGTACTTC
NA	TRBV6-6	NA	TRBJ2-2	CASSYFPRTGELFF	TGTGCCAGCAGTTACTTTCCTAGGACCGGGGAGCTGTTTTTT
TRBD1	TRBV19	NA	TRBJ1-1	CASLPRAGQGALNTEAFF	TGTGCCAGCCTCCCTAGGGCCGGACAGGGGGCATTGAACACTGAAGCTTTCTTT
NA	TRBV2	NA	TRBJ1-6	CASSDVRPYNSPLHF	TGTGCCAGCAGTGATGTAAGACCGTATAATTCACCCCTCCACTTT
NA	TRBV5-1	NA	TRBJ1-1	CASSFAGTNTEAFF	TGCGCCAGCAGCTTTGCCGGGACGAACACTGAAGCTTTCTTT
TRBD1	TRBV6-5	once	TRBJ1-2	CASSYLGTGYGYTF	TGTGCCAGCAGTTACCTGGGGACAGGCTATGGCTACACCTTC
NA	TRBV7-2	NA	TRBJ1-1	CASSLFQTNTEAFF	TGTGCCAGCAGCTTATTCCAGACGAACACTGAAGCTTTCTTT
TRBD1	TRBV28	NA	TRBJ1-2	CASSGTTGNRGYGYTF	TGTGCCAGCAGTGGAACGACAGGGAACAGAGGCTATGGCTACACCTTC
NA	TRBV11-2	once	TRBJ2-7	CASSFHDEQYF	TGTGCCAGCAGCTTTCACGACGAGCAGTACTTC
NA	TRBV15	NA	TRBJ1-5	CATSRVLSGNQPQHF	TGTGCCACCAGCAGAGTCCTCTCGGGCAATCAGCCCCAGCATTTT